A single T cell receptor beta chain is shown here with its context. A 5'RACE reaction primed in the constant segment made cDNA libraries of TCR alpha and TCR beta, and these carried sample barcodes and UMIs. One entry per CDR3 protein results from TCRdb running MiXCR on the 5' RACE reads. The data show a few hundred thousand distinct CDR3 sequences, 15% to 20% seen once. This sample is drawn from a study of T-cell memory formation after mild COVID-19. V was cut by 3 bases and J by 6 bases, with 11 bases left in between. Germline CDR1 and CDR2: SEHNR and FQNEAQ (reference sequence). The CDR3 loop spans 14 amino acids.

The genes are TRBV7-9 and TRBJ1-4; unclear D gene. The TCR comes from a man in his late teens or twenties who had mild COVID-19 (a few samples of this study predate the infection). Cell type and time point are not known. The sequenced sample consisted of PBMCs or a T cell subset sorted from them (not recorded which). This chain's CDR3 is CASSFRTGDEKLFF. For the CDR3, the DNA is TGTGCCAGCAGCTTTCGGACCGGAGATGAAAAACTGTTTTTT.